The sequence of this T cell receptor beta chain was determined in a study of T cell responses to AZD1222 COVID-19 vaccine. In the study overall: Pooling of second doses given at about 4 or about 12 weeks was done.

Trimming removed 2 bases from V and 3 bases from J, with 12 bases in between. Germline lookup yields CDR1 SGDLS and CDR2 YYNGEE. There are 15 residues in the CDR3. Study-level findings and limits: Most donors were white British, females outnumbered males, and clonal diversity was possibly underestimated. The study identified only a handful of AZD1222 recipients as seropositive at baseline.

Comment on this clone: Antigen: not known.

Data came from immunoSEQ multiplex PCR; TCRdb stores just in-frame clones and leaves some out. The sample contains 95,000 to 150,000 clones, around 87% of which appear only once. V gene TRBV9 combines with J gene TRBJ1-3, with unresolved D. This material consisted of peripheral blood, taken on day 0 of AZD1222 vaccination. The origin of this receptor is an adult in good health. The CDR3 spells CASSVDSQGGNTIYF. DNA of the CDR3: TGTGCCAGCAGCGTTGACTCACAAGGTGGAAACACCATATATTTT.